This T cell receptor beta chain emerged from a study of post-analysis software for immune sequencing data. Study results and limitations: TRBV5-6, TRBV5-1 and TRBV20-1 were among several TRBV segments more frequent in patients than controls. Multiple sclerosis was associated with a significant reduction in normalized Chao1 diversity relative to controls.

The CDR3 loop spans 15 amino acids. Germline values: CDR1 MGHRA, CDR2 YSYEKL. There are a few counts of this clonotype. Its antigen is as yet unknown. Researchers reported that TCR beta cDNA libraries carried unique molecular identifiers. It was from approximately 0.91 to 9.4 million T cells that some 460,000 cDNA molecules came. TCRdb analysed the PCR reads with MiXCR anew, one entry per CDR3 protein. The table has roughly 800,000 distinct CDR3 sequences, roughly 58% seen once; the top ten hold about 4.5%. Sequencing was done on a sample of blood. The chain carries TRBV4-1 and TRBJ2-4; D may match TRBD1 or TRBD2 (5 bases each). Judging by the DNA end, TRBJ2-5 fits better; the J call may be wrong. The TCR comes from a girl between 10 and 17 years old with multiple sclerosis. The chain's CDR3 is CASSQPGRVDETQYF. CDR3 DNA sequence: TGCGCCAGCAGCCAACCGGGACGGGTGGATGAGACCCAGTACTTC.